The present T cell receptor beta chain was sequenced within a study of blood T cell repertoires in COVID-19. Background on the study: Samples came from the United States, Italy and Spain, spanning acute and convalescent COVID-19.

Germline V gives CDR1 SGHNT, CDR2 YYREEE (reference sequence). V lost 3 bases, J lost 7 bases, and 4 bases stayed unmatched. The CDR3 loop spans 14 amino acids. The method was immunoSEQ multiplex PCR; TCRdb's version includes in-frame clones alone and lacks a portion of them. The repertoire holds more than 95,000 clones, with around 83% as singletons. This TCR derives from a woman aged 80 or older with COVID-19, enrolled during active disease. Sequencing used peripheral blood. This chain connects TRBV5-4 to TRBJ2-2, with 9 bases matching TRBD1. In nucleotides, the CDR3 is TGTGCCAGCAGCTCTGGACAGGGGTACGGGGAGCTGTTTTTT. Translation: CASSSGQGYGELFF.